The rows below give T cell receptor beta chains drawn from one sample of a study of blood T cell repertoires in COVID-19. Repertoires were generated with immunoSEQ multiplex PCR, while TCRdb's copy carries only in-frame clones and drops some. The sample records about 400,000 clones, more than 75% being singletons. Sequences were obtained from PBMCs or T cells enriched from blood (not recorded which). The receptors derive from a woman aged 25 to 39 with acute COVID-19. CDR3s include the opening cysteine and the closing phenylalanine or tryptophan. Fields, in order: V gene, D gene, J gene, CDR3 DNA, CDR3 protein. D genes are given only for firm matches.

TRBV19	TRBD1	TRBJ2-3	TGTGCCAGTAGGGAGGACAGGGGGATTACAGATACGCAGTATTTT	CASREDRGITDTQYF
TRBV5-1	-	TRBJ2-7	TGCGCCAGCAGCCCCCTTAGCCCTGAGTACGAGCAGTACTTC	CASSPLSPEYEQYF
TRBV10-1	TRBD2	TRBJ2-7	TGCGCCAGCAGTGAGTCGGCCCTAGCGGTCTCCTACGAGCAGTACTTC	CASSESALAVSYEQYF
TRBV6-5	TRBD2	TRBJ2-1	TGTGCCAGCAGTTCCGAGCGGGGGGGCTTCTACAATGAGCAGTTCTTC	CASSSERGGFYNEQFF
TRBV10-3	TRBD1	TRBJ2-7	TGTGCCATCAGCGGACAGGGGGCTAACGAGCAGTACTTC	CAISGQGANEQYF
TRBV19	-	TRBJ1-2	TGTGCCAGTTTCGGGATAGATGGAGGCTACACCTTC	CASFGIDGGYTF
TRBV9	-	TRBJ2-7	TGTGCCAGCAGCGTAGCCCAAGAGTACGAGCAGTACTTC	CASSVAQEYEQYF
TRBV6-6	-	TRBJ2-5	TGTGCCAGCAGTAACTCAGGGGGGGGGCGGCCGGAGACCCAGTACTTC	CASSNSGGGRPETQYF
TRBV5-5	-	TRBJ1-1	TGTGCCAGCAGCACCAGGGGTGACAACACTGAAGCTTTCTTT	CASSTRGDNTEAFF
TRBV24-1	TRBD1	TRBJ2-5	TGTGCCACCAGTGATTTGAACAGGGGAGCGTTTGAGACCCAGTACTTC	CATSDLNRGAFETQYF
TRBV19	TRBD1	TRBJ1-2	TGTGCCAGTAGAGAGAGGACAGGGGGAGACACCTTC	CASRERTGGDTF
TRBV5-1	TRBD2	TRBJ2-2	TGCGCCAGCAGCCTTCTAGCAGGCGGGAGGCAGTTTCTTCCCGGGGAGCTGTTTTTT	CASSLLAGGRQFLPGELFF
TRBV5-5	TRBD1	TRBJ1-4	TGTGCCAGCAGCCGAGGACAGGGCACTAATGAAAAACTGTTTTTT	CASSRGQGTNEKLFF
TRBV24-1	TRBD1	TRBJ2-1	TGTGCCACAGGAGCCGGGACAGGGTGGATCTATGAGCAGTTCTTC	CATGAGTGWIYEQFF
TRBV24-1	-	TRBJ1-5	TGTGCCACCAGTGATGCGGCCAGGCCGTCGGCGGGGCCCCAGCATTTT	CATSDAARPSAGPQHF
TRBV5-1	-	TRBJ2-2	TGCGCCAGCAGCTCGCCGATTCGTCAGGGCAGTCACACCGGGGAGCTGTTTTTT	CASSSPIRQGSHTGELFF